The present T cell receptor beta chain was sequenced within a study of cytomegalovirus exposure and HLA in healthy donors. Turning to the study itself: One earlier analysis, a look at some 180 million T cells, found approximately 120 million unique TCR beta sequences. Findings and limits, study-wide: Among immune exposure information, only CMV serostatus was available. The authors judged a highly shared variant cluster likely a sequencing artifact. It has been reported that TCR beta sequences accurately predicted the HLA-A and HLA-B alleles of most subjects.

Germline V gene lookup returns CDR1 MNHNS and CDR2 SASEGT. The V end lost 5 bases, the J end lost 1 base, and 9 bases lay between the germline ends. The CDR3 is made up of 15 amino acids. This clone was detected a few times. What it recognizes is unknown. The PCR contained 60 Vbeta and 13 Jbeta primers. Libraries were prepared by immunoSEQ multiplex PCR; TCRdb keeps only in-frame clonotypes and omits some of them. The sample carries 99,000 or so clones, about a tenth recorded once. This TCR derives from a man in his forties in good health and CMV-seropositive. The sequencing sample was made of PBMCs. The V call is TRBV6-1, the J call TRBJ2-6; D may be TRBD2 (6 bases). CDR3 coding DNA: TGTGCCAGCAGTATGGGGACTTCTGGGGCCAACGTCCTGACTTTC. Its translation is CASSMGTSGANVLTF.